The rows below give T cell receptor beta chains drawn from one sample of a study of T cell responses to AZD1222 COVID-19 vaccine. Data came from immunoSEQ multiplex PCR; TCRdb stores just in-frame clones and leaves some out. The sample contains approximately 150,000 clones, 85% to 95% of which appear only once. Sequencing was performed on peripheral blood, taken on day 0 of AZD1222 vaccination. The source of these receptors is an adult in good health. CDR3s include the opening cysteine and the closing phenylalanine or tryptophan. A D gene is named only where the DNA matches it firmly. Clone size is given for some rows only: seen once, a few or many times, or a class if the clone is expanded.

D gene: NA; J gene: TRBJ1-3; V gene: TRBV6-5; clone size: NA; CDR3 protein: CASSLRRGNTIYF; CDR3 DNA: TGTGCCAGCAGTCTACGGCGAGGAAACACCATATATTTT
D gene: TRBD2; J gene: TRBJ2-7; V gene: TRBV6-5; clone size: NA; CDR3 protein: CASSYSRLAGDEQYF; CDR3 DNA: TGTGCCAGCAGTTACTCACGACTAGCGGGGGACGAGCAGTACTTC
D gene: NA; J gene: TRBJ1-2; V gene: TRBV30; clone size: NA; CDR3 protein: CAWSKGRLSYGYTF; CDR3 DNA: TGTGCCTGGAGTAAGGGGAGGCTCTCCTATGGCTACACCTTC
D gene: NA; J gene: TRBJ2-3; V gene: TRBV29-1; clone size: NA; CDR3 protein: CSVAGLVTDTQYF; CDR3 DNA: TGCAGCGTTGCCGGGCTCGTCACAGATACGCAGTATTTT
D gene: NA; J gene: TRBJ1-2; V gene: TRBV12-5; clone size: NA; CDR3 protein: CASGLVRPLQTPNYGYTF; CDR3 DNA: TGTGCTAGTGGTTTGGTAAGGCCTTTACAGACCCCTAACTATGGCTACACCTTC
D gene: TRBD1; J gene: TRBJ2-5; V gene: TRBV11-3; clone size: once; CDR3 protein: CASSGQGRETQYF; CDR3 DNA: TGTGCCAGCAGCGGACAGGGACGGGAGACCCAGTACTTC
D gene: NA; J gene: TRBJ1-5; V gene: TRBV29-1; clone size: NA; CDR3 protein: CSVRDFNQPQHF; CDR3 DNA: TGCAGCGTCCGGGACTTCAATCAGCCCCAGCATTTT
D gene: NA; J gene: TRBJ1-1; V gene: TRBV14; clone size: NA; CDR3 protein: CASSHKLQGGAFF; CDR3 DNA: TGTGCCAGCAGCCATAAGCTACAGGGTGGAGCTTTCTTT
D gene: TRBD1; J gene: TRBJ1-1; V gene: TRBV29-1; clone size: NA; CDR3 protein: CSAGGQGGKGTEAFF; CDR3 DNA: TGCAGCGCTGGCGGACAGGGGGGAAAGGGCACTGAAGCTTTCTTT
D gene: NA; J gene: TRBJ2-7; V gene: TRBV2; clone size: NA; CDR3 protein: CASSTIAGEQYF; CDR3 DNA: TGTGCCAGCAGTACAATTGCGGGGGAGCAGTACTTC
D gene: NA; J gene: TRBJ1-5; V gene: TRBV28; clone size: NA; CDR3 protein: CASSLASPGNQPQHF; CDR3 DNA: TGTGCCAGCAGTTTGGCTTCCCCGGGCAATCAGCCCCAGCATTTT
D gene: NA; J gene: TRBJ1-1; V gene: TRBV19; clone size: NA; CDR3 protein: CASTREIKIRMNTEAFF; CDR3 DNA: TGTGCCAGTACCAGAGAAATAAAGATACGGATGAACACTGAAGCTTTCTTT
D gene: TRBD2; J gene: TRBJ2-3; V gene: TRBV19; clone size: NA; CDR3 protein: CASNSRGGPSTDTQYF; CDR3 DNA: TGTGCCAGTAACTCGCGGGGGGGCCCAAGCACAGATACGCAGTATTTT
D gene: NA; J gene: TRBJ1-1; V gene: TRBV2; clone size: NA; CDR3 protein: CASRVVGEGTEAFF; CDR3 DNA: TGTGCCAGCAGGGTGGTTGGGGAGGGGACTGAAGCTTTCTTT
D gene: NA; J gene: TRBJ2-2; V gene: TRBV5-1; clone size: NA; CDR3 protein: CASSLVADLSGELFF; CDR3 DNA: TGCGCCAGCAGCTTGGTGGCCGATTTGTCCGGGGAGCTGTTTTTT
D gene: TRBD1; J gene: TRBJ1-2; V gene: TRBV29-1; clone size: NA; CDR3 protein: CSVEKGQGATTNGYTF; CDR3 DNA: TGCAGCGTTGAAAAGGGACAGGGGGCGACGACCAATGGCTACACCTTC
D gene: NA; J gene: TRBJ1-6; V gene: TRBV3-1/TRBV3-2; clone size: NA; CDR3 protein: CASSQGCREHSSLHF; CDR3 DNA: TGTGCCAGCAGCCAAGGGTGCAGGGAGCATTCATCCCTCCACTTT
D gene: TRBD2; J gene: TRBJ2-7; V gene: TRBV5-1; clone size: NA; CDR3 protein: CASSGGAGGFSYEQYF; CDR3 DNA: TGCGCCAGCAGCGGCGGAGCGGGGGGGTTCTCCTACGAGCAGTACTTC
D gene: NA; J gene: TRBJ2-5; V gene: TRBV27; clone size: NA; CDR3 protein: CASSRAQSGPQETQYF; CDR3 DNA: TGTGCCAGCAGTAGGGCTCAATCGGGGCCGCAAGAGACCCAGTACTTC
D gene: NA; J gene: TRBJ2-3; V gene: TRBV12-3/TRBV12-4; clone size: NA; CDR3 protein: CASSYDDTDTQYF; CDR3 DNA: TGTGCCAGCAGTTACGACGACACAGATACGCAGTATTTT
D gene: NA; J gene: TRBJ2-7; V gene: TRBV7-2; clone size: NA; CDR3 protein: CASSPTRGALGQYF; CDR3 DNA: TGTGCCAGCAGTCCTACGAGGGGGGCACTAGGGCAGTACTTC
D gene: NA; J gene: TRBJ1-5; V gene: TRBV2; clone size: NA; CDR3 protein: CASSDAGAYQPQHF; CDR3 DNA: TGTGCCAGCAGTGACGCGGGGGCATATCAGCCCCAGCATTTT
D gene: NA; J gene: TRBJ1-3; V gene: TRBV27; clone size: few; CDR3 protein: CASGPGYSGNTIYF; CDR3 DNA: TGTGCCAGCGGTCCAGGGTACTCTGGAAACACCATATATTTT